This T cell receptor (beta chain) comes out of a study of blood T cell repertoires in COVID-19. Clones were read by immunoSEQ multiplex PCR, and TCRdb kept only the in-frame ones, dropping some. The sample has about 110,000 clones, over 70% seen once. Per the germline V gene, CDR1 is SGHNT and CDR2 is YYREEE (reference sequence). Trimming cost V 2 bases and J 6 bases, with 13 bases left between them. There are 14 residues in the CDR3. The sample comprised peripheral blood. The receptor was isolated from a woman between 50 and 59 years old with acute or convalescent COVID-19. The chain carries TRBV5-4 and TRBJ2-3; a possible D gene is TRBD2 (5 bases). In DNA form, the CDR3 reads TGTGCCAGCAGCTTCTCGGGGTTATGGGATACGCAGTATTTT. Translated: CASSFSGLWDTQYF.